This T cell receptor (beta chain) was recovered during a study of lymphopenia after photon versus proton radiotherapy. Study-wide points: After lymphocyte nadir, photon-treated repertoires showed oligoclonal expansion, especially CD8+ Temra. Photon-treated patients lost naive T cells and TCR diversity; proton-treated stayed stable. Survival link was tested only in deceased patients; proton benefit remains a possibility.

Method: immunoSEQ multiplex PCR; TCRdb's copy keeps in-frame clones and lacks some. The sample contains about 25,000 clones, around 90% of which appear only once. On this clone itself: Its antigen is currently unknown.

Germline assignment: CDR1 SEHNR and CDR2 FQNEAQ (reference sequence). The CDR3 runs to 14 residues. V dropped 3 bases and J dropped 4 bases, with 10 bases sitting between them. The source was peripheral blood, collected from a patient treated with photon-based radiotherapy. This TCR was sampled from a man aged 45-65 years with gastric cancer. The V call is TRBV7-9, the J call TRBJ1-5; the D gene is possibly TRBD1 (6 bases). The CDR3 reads CASSLAGANQPQHF. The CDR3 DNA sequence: TGTGCCAGCAGCTTGGCAGGGGCAAATCAGCCCCAGCATTTT.